What follows are 20 T cell receptor beta chains derived from one specimen sequenced in a study of T cell repertoires in cytomegalovirus infection. TCRdb re-called the reads with MiXCR, one entry per CDR3 protein. Of 300,000 to 400,000 distinct CDR3 sequences in the sample, more than 8% were seen once. The specimen sequenced was PBMCs. These receptors all stem from a human donor in good health (CMV status not recorded). Some clones in this sample may be carry-over from other donors' samples.

This clonotype appeared a few times. CDR3 amino acids: CASSKAGTGKGNYGYTF. The CDR3, as DNA: TGTGCCAGCAGCAAAGCCGGGACAGGGAAAGGAAACTATGGCTACACCTTC. This chain connects TRBV28 to TRBJ1-2, with 9 bases aligning to TRBD1. J gave up 2 bases and V 6 bases, and 13 bases lay outside the gene matches. This CDR3 is 17 amino acids long. Germline V CDR1 and CDR2: MDHEN, SYDVKM.

V and J are TRBV6-6 and TRBJ2-1; TRBD1 matches at 10 bases. The trim removed 6 bases at V and 0 bases at J, leaving 5 bases unmatched. Per germline, CDR1 MNHNY and CDR2 SVGAGI (reference sequence). This CDR3 has 16 amino acids. The CDR3 sequence is CASSWGTGVSYNEQFF. CDR3 nucleotide sequence: TGTGCCAGCAGCTGGGGGACAGGGGTCTCCTACAATGAGCAGTTCTTC.

The chain uses TRBV6-6 and TRBJ1-6; D remains ambiguous. Trimming stripped 10 bases from V and 4 bases from J, with 11 bases between. This CDR3 has 13 residues. Germline values: CDR1 MNHNY, CDR2 SVGAGI (reference sequence). CDR3 loop: CATQGGYNSPLHF. DNA of the CDR3: TGTGCCACCCAAGGAGGGTATAATTCACCCCTCCACTTT.

The chain recombines TRBV7-9 with TRBJ1-2, with 7 bases aligning to TRBD1. Germline CDR1 reads SEHNR; CDR2 reads FQNEAQ (reference sequence). After removal of 5 bases from V and 2 bases from J, the junction contained 11 bases not matched to a gene. The CDR3 is 16 residues long. The CDR3 protein is CASSDTGAPLNYGYTF. The CDR3 DNA reads TGTGCCAGCAGCGATACAGGGGCGCCCTTAAACTATGGCTACACCTTC.

This clonotype has just a few counts. The chain joins TRBV12-3 or TRBV12-4 to TRBJ1-6; D not resolved. This CDR3 contains 14 residues. Trimming left V 3 bases short and J 7 bases short, with 10 bases between. This CDR3 is CASSLRTGNSPLHF. In DNA form, the CDR3 reads TGTGCCAGCAGTTTGAGGACGGGAAATTCACCCCTCCACTTT.

This rearrangement joins TRBV6-2 or TRBV6-3 to TRBJ2-7; 8 bases fit TRBD2. CDR1 and CDR2 from the germline V gene are MNHEY and SVGEGT. The V segment lost 7 bases and the J segment 5 bases; nucleotides outside the gene matches: 13. This CDR3 region has 15 residues. Here the CDR3 DNA reads TGTGCCAGCAACAAGGGCGGGAGGCCGACTAACGAGCAGTACTTC. This translates into CASNKGGRPTNEQYF.

This clonotype occurred many times. This chain uses TRBV7-8 with TRBJ1-3; D ambiguous. The CDR3 runs to 13 residues. CDR1 and CDR2 (germline): SGHVS, FQNEAQ. V was shortened by 6 bases and J by 0 bases, with 6 bases between the two germline ends. CDR3 coding DNA: TGTGCCAGCAGGATAAGCTCTGGAAACACCATATATTTT. Translation: CASRISSGNTIYF.

This clonotype was observed a few times. The chain employs TRBV6-6 and TRBJ1-1; TRBD1 aligns across 7 bases. CDR3 length: 16 residues. CDR1 and CDR2 (germline): MNHNY, SVGAGI (reference sequence). Trimming removed 2 bases from V and 10 bases from J; junction bases left unmatched: 16. The DNA for the CDR3 is TGTGCCAGCAGTTACCGACAGGCCTCACCCAACAGGGGAGCTTTCTTT. Its translation: CASSYRQASPNRGAFF.

This chain joins TRBV6-2 or TRBV6-3 and TRBJ1-2; 9 bases line up with TRBD1. Germline CDR1 reads MNHEY; CDR2 reads SVGEGT. V was clipped by 6 bases and J by 4 bases; unmatched bases: 6. This CDR3 is built from 14 residues. CDR3: CASRTGGAGYGYTF. CDR3 DNA: TGTGCCAGCAGAACAGGGGGCGCCGGCTATGGCTACACCTTC.

The table lists this clonotype with many counts. Here the CDR3 reads CASSLTNGAYEQYF. Here the CDR3 DNA reads TGTGCCAGCAGCTTAACAAACGGAGCCTACGAGCAGTACTTC. The chain employs TRBV7-3 and TRBJ2-7; D not resolved. There are 14 residues in the CDR3. CDR1 SGHTA and CDR2 FQGTGA come from the germline V gene. V gave up 0 bases and J gave up 2 bases, with 8 bases separating them.

This clonotype was seen more than once but under ten times. This rearrangement joins TRBV7-6 to TRBJ1-3; D not certain. The CDR3 loop spans 12 amino acids. Germline V gene sequence: CDR1 SGHVS, CDR2 FNYEAQ. Trimming took off 6 bases at V and 0 bases at J, with 3 bases between the two ends. The CDR3 DNA reads as TGTGCCAGCAGTTACTCTGGAAACACCATATATTTT. It codes for CASSYSGNTIYF.

This clonotype has at least ten counts. J is TRBJ1-2 and V is TRBV11-2; D ambiguous. CDR1 is SGHAT and CDR2 is FQNNGV in the germline V gene. The CDR3 runs to 13 residues. Trimming cost V 0 bases and J 4 bases, with 6 bases left between them. In DNA, the CDR3 is TGTGCCAGCAGCTTAGACAGGTTCTATGGCTACACCTTC. It encodes CASSLDRFYGYTF. The full variable domain, in which reference TRBV11-2 and TRBJ1-2 provide the parts outside the CDR3, is EAGVAQSPRYKIIEKRQSVAFWCNPISGHATLYWYQQILGQGPKLLIQFQNNGVVDDSQLPKDRFSAERLKGVDSTLKIQPAKLEDSAVYLCASSLDRFYGYTFGSGTRLTVV.

This clonotype was observed a handful of times. J is TRBJ1-1 and V is TRBV6-4; D is unresolved. From germline, CDR1 is MRHNA and CDR2 SNTAGT. The CDR3 has 13 amino acids. The V end was cut by 6 bases, the J end by 7 bases, with 15 bases between. The CDR3 sequence: CASRREGVGEAFF. The DNA of the CDR3 is TGTGCCAGCAGACGGGAAGGTGTTGGTGAAGCTTTCTTT.

This clonotype showed up many times. V is TRBV7-2 and J is TRBJ2-1, with TRBD2 matching 10 bases. With 3 bases clipped from V and 6 bases from J, the junction kept 8 bases outside the gene matches. This CDR3 is built from 16 residues. Germline CDR1 reads SGHTA; CDR2 reads FQGNSA. This chain's CDR3 is CASSFAGTSVGNEQFF. DNA for the CDR3: TGTGCCAGCAGCTTCGCCGGGACTAGCGTTGGCAATGAGCAGTTCTTC.

This clonotype was counted at least ten times. V usage is TRBV28 and J usage is TRBJ1-1; no clear D. The CDR3 has 14 residues. Germline V gene lookup returns CDR1 MDHEN and CDR2 SYDVKM. The V and J ends lost 6 bases and 0 bases respectively, with 11 bases between them. CDR3 nucleotides: TGTGCCAGCAGCTTAGTCACAGTGAACACTGAAGCTTTCTTT. Protein: CASSLVTVNTEAFF.

This clonotype was detected many times. V and J are TRBV7-9 and TRBJ2-6, with D unresolved. This CDR3 spans 13 amino acids. Trimming cost V 1 base and J 6 bases, with 4 bases left between them. Per germline, CDR1 SEHNR and CDR2 FQNEAQ (reference sequence). The CDR3 DNA reads TGTGCCAGCAGCTTAGGGCAGGCCAACGTCCTGACTTTC. Amino acid sequence: CASSLGQANVLTF.

There are many counts of this clonotype. The CDR3 loop is CSASDDLSGNQPQHF. In DNA, the CDR3 is TGCAGTGCTAGCGACGATCTAAGTGGCAATCAGCCCCAGCATTTT. V usage is TRBV20-1 and J usage is TRBJ1-5; no clear D gene. V was cut by 3 bases and J by 2 bases, with 14 bases left in between. The CDR3 extends over 15 amino acids. Germline CDR1 reads DFQATT; CDR2 reads SNEGSKA (reference sequence).

The chain couples TRBV27 to TRBJ2-1, with D unresolved. V lost 5 bases and J 4 bases, leaving 15 bases between the germline ends. Germline V gives CDR1 MNHEY, CDR2 SMNVEV (reference sequence). The CDR3 loop spans 15 amino acids. The chain's CDR3 is CASSPTPLEYNEQFF. In nucleotides, the CDR3 is TGTGCCAGCAGTCCAACCCCGCTGGAATACAATGAGCAGTTCTTC.

This clonotype showed up many times. The CDR3 bases are TGCAGTGCTAGAGACAGACAGGGGGCTCAGCCCCAGCATTTT. Its translation: CSARDRQGAQPQHF. This chain joins TRBV20-1 and TRBJ1-5; 10 bases agree with TRBD1. Looked up from germline, CDR1 is DFQATT and CDR2 is SNEGSKA (reference sequence). The CDR3 runs to 14 residues. Losses at the gene ends were 0 bases for V and 6 bases for J; bases not matched to a gene: 2.

The rearrangement uses TRBV27 and TRBJ1-5, with TRBD1 as a possible D gene (6 bases). V was shortened by 5 bases and J by 2 bases, with 13 bases between the two germline ends. Germline assignment: CDR1 MNHEY and CDR2 SMNVEV (reference sequence). This CDR3 has 15 residues. Here the CDR3 reads CASSLQGHGNQPQHF. CDR3 nucleotide sequence: TGTGCCAGCAGTCTCCAGGGGCACGGCAATCAGCCCCAGCATTTT.